What follows are 9 T cell receptor beta chains derived from one specimen sequenced in a study of T cells in Graves' hyperthyroidism and ophthalmopathy. The CDR3 regions of TCR beta were amplified from RNA transcripts. First-round RT-PCR with HTBI primers amplified the TCR CDR3 region. TCRdb re-analysed the multiplex PCR reads in MiXCR, keeping a single row per CDR3 protein. Seen here are under 350,000 distinct CDR3 sequences, about 18% observed once, and the top ten hold about 51%. The sequenced sample consisted of blood. These receptor sequences come from an older woman with Graves' ophthalmopathy.

The V call is TRBV7-2, the J call TRBJ1-3; 9 nucleotides align to TRBD1. V trimming: 4 bases; J trimming: 0 bases; junction bases outside the gene matches: 4. This CDR3 spans 16 amino acids. In germline, CDR1 is SGHTA, CDR2 FQGNSA. CDR3 sequence reads: CASSSDRGGSGNTIYF. Here the CDR3 DNA reads TGTGCCAGCAGCTCGGACAGGGGAGGCTCTGGAAACACCATATATTTT.

The chain is built from TRBV24-1 and TRBJ2-1; 12 bases are a match to TRBD1. The CDR3 spans 17 residues. Germline assignment: CDR1 KGHDR and CDR2 SFDVKD. V trimming: 5 bases; J trimming: 9 bases; junction bases outside the gene matches: 13. For the CDR3, the DNA is TGTGCCACCAGTGCCCACCCCGGGACAGGGGGCTCGGGTGAGCAGTTCTTC. Amino acids: CATSAHPGTGGSGEQFF.

V is TRBV5-8 and J is TRBJ2-1; unclear D gene. V lost 0 bases and J lost 6, with 10 bases in between. In germline, CDR1 is SGHTS, CDR2 YDEGEE. This CDR3 region has 14 residues. CDR3 bases: TGTGCCAGCAGCTTGGGCGGATCAACCAATGAGCAGTTCTTC. The encoded protein is CASSLGGSTNEQFF.

This clonotype was counted at least ten times. The rearrangement links TRBV28 to TRBJ2-5; no firm D call. The germline V gene has CDR1 MDHEN and CDR2 SYDVKM. With 6 bases removed from V and 0 bases from J, the gap between germline ends came to 8 bases. The CDR3 has 13 amino acids. CDR3 nucleotide sequence: TGTGCCAGCAGCCTAAGTTACCAAGAGACCCAGTACTTC. Translating gives CASSLSYQETQYF.

Only a few counts were recorded for this clonotype. The V call is TRBV29-1, the J call TRBJ1-5; D not certain. Germline CDR1 reads SQVTM; CDR2 reads ANQGSEA. Deletions cut 7 bases from V and 3 bases from J, with 13 bases between. CDR3 size: 13 residues. DNA of the CDR3: TGCAGCGCCCGGGAAGCGAACAATCAGCCCCAGCATTTT. This sequence encodes CSAREANNQPQHF.

The table lists this clonotype with a few counts. This chain links TRBV29-1 with TRBJ2-3; 11 positions match TRBD1. Looked up from germline, CDR1 is SQVTM and CDR2 is ANQGSEA. The CDR3 covers 19 residues. The J segment lost 2 bases and the V segment lost 3 bases, leaving 16 bases of the junction unmatched. This CDR3 reads CSVDGWRTGGFEVTDTQYF. The CDR3 DNA sequence: TGCAGCGTTGATGGTTGGAGGACAGGGGGCTTCGAAGTCACAGATACGCAGTATTTT.

This sequence joins TRBV5-5 and TRBJ1-2; 7 nucleotides align to TRBD1. Trimming removed 0 bases from V and 8 bases from J; junction bases left unmatched: 13. The CDR3 covers 16 residues. CDR1 and CDR2 from the germline V gene are SGHKS and YYEKEE (reference sequence). The CDR3 protein is CASSLDVRGNFRGYTF. The CDR3 coding sequence is TGTGCCAGCAGCTTGGATGTCAGGGGGAATTTTCGAGGCTACACCTTC.

This clonotype was seen a handful of times. V gene TRBV29-1 combines with J gene TRBJ2-1, with TRBD2 identical over 7 bases. CDR3 length: 13 amino acids. With V trimmed by 6 bases and J by 8 bases, 10 bases remained unmatched. Germline CDR1 SQVTM, CDR2 ANQGSEA. CDR3 residues: CSVRRGRGDEQFF. The CDR3 DNA reads TGCAGCGTCCGGCGGGGCCGGGGGGATGAGCAGTTCTTC.

This clonotype was counted many times. V and J are TRBV12-3 or TRBV12-4 and TRBJ1-5, with TRBD1 matching 11 bases. Unmatched junction bases numbered 5, after V lost 5 bases and J lost 5 bases. This CDR3 is built from 15 residues. DNA for the CDR3: TGTGCCAGCAGTCGGGGACAGGGGGACGATCAGCCCCAGCATTTT. Residues: CASSRGQGDDQPQHF.